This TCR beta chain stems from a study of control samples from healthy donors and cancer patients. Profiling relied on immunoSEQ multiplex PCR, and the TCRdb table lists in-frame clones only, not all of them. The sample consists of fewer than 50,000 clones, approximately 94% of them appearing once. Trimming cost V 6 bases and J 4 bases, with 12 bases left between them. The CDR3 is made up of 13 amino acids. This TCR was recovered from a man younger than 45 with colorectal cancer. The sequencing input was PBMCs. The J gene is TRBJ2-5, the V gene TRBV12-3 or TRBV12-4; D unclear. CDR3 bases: TGTGCCAGCAGCCCGCCCGGCAGAGAGACCCAGTACTTC. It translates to CASSPPGRETQYF.